This TCR beta chain is from a study of cytomegalovirus exposure and HLA in healthy donors. Study outcomes and limitations: CMV serostatus was the sole immune exposure information available. Most subjects' HLA-A and HLA-B alleles were reportedly predicted from TCR beta sequences. In vitro, a few CMV-associated chains proved specific for CMV antigens.

This CDR3 region has 15 residues. The germline V and J ends were trimmed by 1 base and 6 bases, with 10 bases remaining between them. Germline V CDR1 and CDR2: LGHNA, YSLEER. As to this clone: The antigen is unknown.

PCR was performed using 60 Vbeta and 13 Jbeta primers. Measured with immunoSEQ multiplex PCR; TCRdb has only the in-frame clones, and not every one. This table holds 60,000 or so clones, 60% to 80% found once. This clonotype was obtained from a woman aged 35 to 49 in good health and CMV-seropositive. The sequenced sample was PBMCs. The chain recombines TRBV4-3 with TRBJ1-6; tentative D call: TRBD1 (5 bases). This chain's CDR3 is CASSQGLGVNSPLHF. The CDR3, as DNA: TGCGCCAGCAGCCAAGGTTTAGGGGTTAATTCACCCCTCCACTTT.